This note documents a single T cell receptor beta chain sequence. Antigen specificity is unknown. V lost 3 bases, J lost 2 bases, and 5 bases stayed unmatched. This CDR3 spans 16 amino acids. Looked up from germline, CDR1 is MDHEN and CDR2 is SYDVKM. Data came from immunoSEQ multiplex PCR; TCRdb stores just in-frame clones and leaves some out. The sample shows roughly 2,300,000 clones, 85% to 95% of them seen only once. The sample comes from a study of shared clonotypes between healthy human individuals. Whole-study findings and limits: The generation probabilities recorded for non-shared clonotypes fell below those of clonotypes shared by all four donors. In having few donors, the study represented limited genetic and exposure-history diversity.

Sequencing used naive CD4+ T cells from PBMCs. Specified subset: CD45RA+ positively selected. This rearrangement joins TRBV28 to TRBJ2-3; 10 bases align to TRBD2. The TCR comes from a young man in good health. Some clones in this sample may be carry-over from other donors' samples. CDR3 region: CASSFSSGSLTDTQYF. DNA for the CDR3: TGTGCCAGCAGTTTTTCTAGCGGGAGTCTCACAGATACGCAGTATTTT.